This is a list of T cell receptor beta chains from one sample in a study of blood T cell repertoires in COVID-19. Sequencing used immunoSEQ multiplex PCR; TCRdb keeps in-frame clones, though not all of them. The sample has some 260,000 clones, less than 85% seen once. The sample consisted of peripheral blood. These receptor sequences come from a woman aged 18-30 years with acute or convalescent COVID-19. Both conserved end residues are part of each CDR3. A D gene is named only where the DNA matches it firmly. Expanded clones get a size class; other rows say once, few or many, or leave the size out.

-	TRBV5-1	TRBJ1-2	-	CASSLAGRVNYGYTF	TGCGCCAGCAGCTTGGCCGGGAGGGTTAACTATGGCTACACCTTC
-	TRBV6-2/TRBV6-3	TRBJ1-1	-	CASSYSGGTEAFF	TGTGCCAGCAGTTATTCGGGCGGGACTGAAGCTTTCTTT
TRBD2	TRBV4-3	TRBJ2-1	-	CASSIAGVLNEQFF	TGCGCCAGCTCCATAGCGGGAGTTCTCAATGAGCAGTTCTTC
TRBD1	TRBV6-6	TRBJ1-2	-	CATLDRGSANYGYTF	TGTGCCACCTTGGACAGGGGGTCGGCTAACTATGGCTACACCTTC
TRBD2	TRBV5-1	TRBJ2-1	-	CASSKPSGRDEQFF	TGCGCCAGCAGCAAACCTAGCGGCCGGGATGAGCAGTTCTTC
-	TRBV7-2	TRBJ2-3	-	CASSFSGLLMGTQYF	TGTGCCAGCAGCTTTTCGGGACTCCTTATGGGTACGCAGTATTTT
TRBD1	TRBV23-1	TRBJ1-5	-	CASSAPYRQGLCNQPQHF	TGCGCCAGCAGTGCCCCCTACCGACAGGGGTTGTGCAATCAGCCCCAGCATTTT
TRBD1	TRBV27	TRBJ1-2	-	CASSWTGQGSDGYTF	TGTGCCAGCAGTTGGACCGGACAGGGTTCAGATGGCTACACCTTC
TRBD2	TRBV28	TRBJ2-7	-	CASSRDRVLLAGAYEQYF	TGTGCCAGCAGCCGGGACAGGGTCCTACTAGCGGGAGCTTACGAGCAGTACTTC
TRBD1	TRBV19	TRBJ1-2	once	CASNDRGYGYTF	TGTGCCAGTAACGACAGGGGCTATGGCTACACCTTC
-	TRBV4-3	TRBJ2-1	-	CASSQVLEGAGYNEQFF	TGCGCCAGCAGCCAAGTTCTTGAGGGAGCGGGTTACAATGAGCAGTTCTTC
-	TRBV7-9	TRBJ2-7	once	CASSEPFPGAEQYF	TGTGCCAGCAGCGAACCCTTTCCAGGGGCCGAGCAGTACTTC
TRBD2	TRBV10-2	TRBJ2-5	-	CASSGTSGSPHSQETQYF	TGCGCCAGCAGCGGGACTAGCGGGAGTCCCCATTCCCAAGAGACCCAGTACTTC
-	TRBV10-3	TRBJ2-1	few	CATWPGMSSYNEQFF	TGTGCCACTTGGCCAGGGATGAGCTCCTACAATGAGCAGTTCTTC
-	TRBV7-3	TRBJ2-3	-	CASSQQHSTDTQYF	TGTGCCAGCAGCCAACAACATAGCACAGATACGCAGTATTTT
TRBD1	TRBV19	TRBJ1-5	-	CASTWGGQGGQPQHF	TGTGCCAGTACTTGGGGGGGACAGGGAGGGCAGCCCCAGCATTTT
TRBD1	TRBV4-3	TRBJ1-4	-	CASSQARGRGEKLFF	TGCGCCAGCAGCCAAGCTAGGGGGCGCGGTGAAAAACTGTTTTTT
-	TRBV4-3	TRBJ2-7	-	CASSQLRGTYEQYF	TGCGCCAGCAGCCAACTCAGGGGTACCTACGAGCAGTACTTC
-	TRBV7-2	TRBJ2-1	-	CASSLAPYNEQFF	TGTGCCAGCAGCTTAGCCCCGTACAATGAGCAGTTCTTC
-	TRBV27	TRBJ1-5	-	CASSSGGGNQPQHF	TGTGCCAGCAGTTCGGGGGGCGGCAATCAGCCCCAGCATTTT
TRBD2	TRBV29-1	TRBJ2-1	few	CSVPRSGRGYNEQFF	TGCAGCGTTCCCCGTAGCGGGAGGGGCTACAATGAGCAGTTCTTC